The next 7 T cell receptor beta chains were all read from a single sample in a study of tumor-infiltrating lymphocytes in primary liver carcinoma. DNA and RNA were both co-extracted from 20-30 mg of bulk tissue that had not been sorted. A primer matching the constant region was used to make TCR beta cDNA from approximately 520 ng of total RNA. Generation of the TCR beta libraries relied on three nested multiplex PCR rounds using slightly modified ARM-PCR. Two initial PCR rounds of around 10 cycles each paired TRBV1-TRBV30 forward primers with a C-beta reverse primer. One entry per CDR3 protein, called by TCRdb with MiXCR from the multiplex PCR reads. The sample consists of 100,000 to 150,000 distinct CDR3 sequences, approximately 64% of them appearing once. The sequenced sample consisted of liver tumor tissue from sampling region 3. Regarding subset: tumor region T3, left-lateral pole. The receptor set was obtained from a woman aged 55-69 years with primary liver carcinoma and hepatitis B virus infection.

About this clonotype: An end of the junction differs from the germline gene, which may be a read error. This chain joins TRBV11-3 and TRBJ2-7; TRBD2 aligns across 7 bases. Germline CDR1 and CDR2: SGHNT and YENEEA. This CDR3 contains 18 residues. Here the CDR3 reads CAGSPTSGTKKEAYEQYF. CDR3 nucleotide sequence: TGTGCCGGCAGCCCAACGTCCGGGACTAAGAAGGAGGCCTACGAGCAGTACTTC.

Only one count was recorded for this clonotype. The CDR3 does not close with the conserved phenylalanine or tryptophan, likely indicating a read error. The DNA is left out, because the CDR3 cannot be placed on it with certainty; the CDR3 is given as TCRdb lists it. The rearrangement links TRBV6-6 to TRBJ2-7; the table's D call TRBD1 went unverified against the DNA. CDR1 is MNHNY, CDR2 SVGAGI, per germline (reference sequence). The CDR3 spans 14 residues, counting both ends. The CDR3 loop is CASRRRDGAYEQYI.

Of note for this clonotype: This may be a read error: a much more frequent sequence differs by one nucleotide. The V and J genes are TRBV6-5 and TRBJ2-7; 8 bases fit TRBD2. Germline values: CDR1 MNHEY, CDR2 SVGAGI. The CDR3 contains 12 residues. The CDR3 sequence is CAGRLANYEQYF. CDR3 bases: TGTGCAGGGAGACTAGCGAACTACGAGCAGTACTTC.

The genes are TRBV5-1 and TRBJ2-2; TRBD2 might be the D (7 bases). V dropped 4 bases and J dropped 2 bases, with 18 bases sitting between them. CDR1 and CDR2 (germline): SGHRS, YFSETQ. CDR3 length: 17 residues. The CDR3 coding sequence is TGCGCCAGCAGCACAGGCGGGGGCAGGGGAAACACCGGGGAGCTGTTTTTT. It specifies CASSTGGGRGNTGELFF.

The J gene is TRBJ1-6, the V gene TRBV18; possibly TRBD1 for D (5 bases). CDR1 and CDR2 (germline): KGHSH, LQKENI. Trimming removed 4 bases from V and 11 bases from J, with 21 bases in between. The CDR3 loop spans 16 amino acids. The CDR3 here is CASSLSQGGARAPLHF. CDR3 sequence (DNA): TGTGCCAGCTCACTCTCCCAAGGCGGCGCCAGGGCACCCCTCCACTTT.

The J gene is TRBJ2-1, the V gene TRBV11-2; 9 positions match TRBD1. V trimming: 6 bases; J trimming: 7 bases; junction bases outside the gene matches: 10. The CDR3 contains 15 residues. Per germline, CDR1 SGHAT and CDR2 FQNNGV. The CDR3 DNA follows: TGTGCCAGCAGTTTACTTGATGACAGGGGGAATGAGCAGTTCTTC. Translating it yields CASSLLDDRGNEQFF.

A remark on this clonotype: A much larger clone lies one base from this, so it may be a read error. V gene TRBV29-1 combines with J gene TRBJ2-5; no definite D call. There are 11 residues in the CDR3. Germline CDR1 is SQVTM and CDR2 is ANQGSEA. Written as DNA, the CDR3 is TGCAACGCAAATGACCAAGAGACCCAGTACTTC. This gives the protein CNANDQETQYF. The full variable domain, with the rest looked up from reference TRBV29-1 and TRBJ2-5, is SAVISQKPSRDICQRGTSLTIQCQVDSQVTMMFWYRQQPGQSLTLIATANQGSEATYESGFVIDKFPISRPNLTFSTLTVSNMSPEDSSIYLCNANDQETQYFGPGTRLLVL.